Presented here are 4 T cell receptor beta chains from one specimen sequenced in a study of blood T cell repertoires in COVID-19. Here immunoSEQ multiplex PCR was the method, and the copy in TCRdb shows in-frame clones only, minus some. Altogether 240,000 or so clones are present, about 85% being singletons, with the ten largest covering approximately 7.6%. The sample taken for sequencing was peripheral blood. All receptors derive from a man aged 60 to 69 who had recovered from COVID-19.

CDR3 residues: CASSEIGTGGWEKLFF. The CDR3 bases are TGTGCCAGCAGTGAAATAGGAACAGGGGGCTGGGAAAAACTGTTTTTT. This chain connects TRBV6-1 to TRBJ1-4, with TRBD1 identical over 9 bases. The CDR3 sequence is 16 residues long. Germline V CDR1 and CDR2: MNHNS, SASEGT. J gave up 8 bases and V 2 bases, and 9 bases lay outside the gene matches.

The chain carries TRBV6-5 and TRBJ1-5, with TRBD1 as a possible D gene (6 bases). The CDR3 contains 15 residues. In germline, CDR1 is MNHEY, CDR2 SVGAGI. The ends were cut back, 6 bases at V and 9 bases at J, with 21 bases in the middle. The CDR3 sequence: CASRTQGEISGPQHF. CDR3 DNA sequence: TGTGCCAGCAGAACACAGGGCGAAATATCAGGGCCCCAGCATTTT.

The chain combines TRBV18 with TRBJ2-5; TRBD2 is a possible D gene (6 bases). The CDR3 length is 16 residues. The V end lost 3 bases, the J end lost 4 bases, and 18 bases lay between the germline ends. The germline gives CDR1 KGHSH, CDR2 LQKENI. The CDR3 bases are TGTGCCAGCTCACCGCAACTAGCTTTAACTTCAGAGACCCAGTACTTC. Translated, it gives CASSPQLALTSETQYF.

Written as DNA, the CDR3 is TGTGCCAGCAGTCCCATCCAGGGGCTCACTGAAGCTTTCTTT. It yields the protein CASSPIQGLTEAFF. The J gene is TRBJ1-1, the V gene TRBV6-5, with TRBD1 as a possible D gene (6 bases). V was shortened by 5 bases and J by 4 bases, with 14 bases between the two germline ends. The CDR3 covers 14 residues. Germline V gene lookup returns CDR1 MNHEY and CDR2 SVGAGI.